A selection of T cell receptor beta chains follows, all from one sample in a study of T cell responses to AZD1222 COVID-19 vaccine. Profiled with immunoSEQ multiplex PCR; TCRdb holds only in-frame clones, not every one. The sample includes roughly 97,000 clones, approximately 90% seen only once; the top ten take approximately 19%. Specimen: peripheral blood, collected on day 0 of AZD1222 vaccination. These receptors came from an adult in good health. CDR3s include the opening cysteine and the closing phenylalanine or tryptophan. D genes are given only for firm matches. Clone size is not always given. Where it is, it says once, few, many or a class for expanded clones.

d_call: -; v_call: TRBV2; j_call: TRBJ1-6; clone_size: -; cdr3_aa: CASFQSIGNSPLHF; cdr3_nt: TGTGCCAGCTTCCAATCGATAGGGAATTCACCCCTCCACTTT
d_call: -; v_call: TRBV6-5; j_call: TRBJ1-4; clone_size: -; cdr3_aa: CASSPRRATNEKLFF; cdr3_nt: TGTGCCAGCAGCCCGAGACGGGCAACTAATGAAAAACTGTTTTTT
d_call: -; v_call: TRBV29-1; j_call: TRBJ1-1; clone_size: once; cdr3_aa: CSVVGAVNTEAFF; cdr3_nt: TGCAGCGTTGTAGGGGCAGTGAACACTGAAGCTTTCTTT
d_call: -; v_call: TRBV30; j_call: TRBJ1-6; clone_size: -; cdr3_aa: CAWSPTVSYNSPLHF; cdr3_nt: TGTGCCTGGAGTCCGACAGTCTCCTATAATTCACCCCTCCACTTT
d_call: -; v_call: TRBV10-3; j_call: TRBJ2-2; clone_size: -; cdr3_aa: CAISEVAGSSTGELFF; cdr3_nt: TGTGCCATCAGTGAGGTGGCAGGGAGTTCCACCGGGGAGCTGTTTTTT
d_call: TRBD2; v_call: TRBV28; j_call: TRBJ2-3; clone_size: -; cdr3_aa: CATSPITGGGAWDTQYF; cdr3_nt: TGTGCCACCTCGCCTATAACGGGAGGGGGGGCCTGGGATACGCAGTATTTT
d_call: -; v_call: TRBV6-5; j_call: TRBJ1-2; clone_size: -; cdr3_aa: CASTPFYSSPYGYTF; cdr3_nt: TGTGCCAGCACACCCTTCTACAGCAGTCCCTATGGCTACACCTTC
d_call: TRBD1; v_call: TRBV27; j_call: TRBJ1-1; clone_size: -; cdr3_aa: CASKGQGVTEAFF; cdr3_nt: TGTGCCAGCAAAGGACAGGGAGTCACTGAAGCTTTCTTT
d_call: -; v_call: TRBV18; j_call: TRBJ1-2; clone_size: -; cdr3_aa: CASSPRGQHLYTF; cdr3_nt: TGTGCCAGCTCACCACGAGGACAGCACCTCTACACCTTC
d_call: TRBD1; v_call: TRBV5-1; j_call: TRBJ1-2; clone_size: -; cdr3_aa: CASSLHRQGGYGYTF; cdr3_nt: TGCGCCAGCAGCTTGCACCGACAGGGAGGGTATGGCTACACCTTC